This T cell receptor (beta chain) was sequenced during a study of shared clonotypes between healthy human individuals. CDR3 size: 13 residues. The germline V and J ends were trimmed by 9 bases and 0 bases, with 9 bases remaining between them. Germline V gene data show CDR1 as MDHEN and CDR2 as SYDVKM. The assay was immunoSEQ multiplex PCR, and TCRdb's table has in-frame clones only and misses some. This sample has a few hundred thousand clones, with roughly 96% found just once. Positive CCR7 selection of CD45RO-negative cells yielded the naive CD8 cells, and terminally differentiated effector memory CD45RA+ cells were excluded.

The chain has TRBV28 and TRBJ2-1; no firm D call. The sample was naive CD8+ T cells sorted from blood. This clonotype originated in a woman aged 25 to 45 in good health. Here the CDR3 reads CASTISSYNEQFF. CDR3 nucleotides: TGTGCCAGTACGATAAGCTCCTACAATGAGCAGTTCTTC.